These 31 T cell receptor beta chains originate from one sample sequenced in a study of T-cell memory formation after mild COVID-19. A single record per CDR3 protein comes from TCRdb applying MiXCR to the 5' RACE reads. The sample carries approximately 570,000 distinct CDR3 sequences, roughly 18% recorded once. Sequenced material: PBMCs or a T cell subset sorted from them (not recorded which). The source is an adult woman who had mild COVID-19 (a few samples of this study predate the infection). Cell type and time point are not known.

This clonotype was seen repeatedly, ten times or more. The chain uses TRBV20-1 and TRBJ2-7, with a tentative D call TRBD1 (6 bases). Germline V gene sequence: CDR1 DFQATT, CDR2 SNEGSKA (reference sequence). The V gene lost 6 bases and the J gene lost 0 bases, with 9 bases spanning the gap. This CDR3 region has 12 residues. CDR3 sequence reads: CSAQTGSYEQYF. Here the CDR3 DNA reads TGCAGTGCACAGACAGGCTCCTACGAGCAGTACTTC.

This clonotype was seen a few times. V gene TRBV24-1 combines with J gene TRBJ1-5; a weak D match, TRBD1 (6 bases). There are 16 residues in the CDR3. The V gene's germline CDR1 is KGHDR and CDR2 SFDVKD. The germline V and J ends were trimmed by 4 bases and 2 bases, with 14 bases remaining between them. In DNA form, the CDR3 reads TGTGCCACCAGTGACGGGGGGGCAGGGGGCAATCAGCCCCAGCATTTT. Translation: CATSDGGAGGNQPQHF.

The J gene is TRBJ2-7, the V gene TRBV12-3 or TRBV12-4, with D perhaps being TRBD1 or TRBD2 (5 bases each). V was cut by 5 bases and J by 3 bases, with 14 bases left in between. This CDR3 is 14 amino acids long. The chain's CDR3 is CASSNRRAGYEQYF. DNA of the CDR3: TGTGCCAGCAGTAACAGGCGGGCGGGCTACGAGCAGTACTTC.

This chain links TRBV24-1 with TRBJ2-1; D is possibly TRBD2 (5 bases). The CDR3 has 16 amino acids. Trimming removed 4 bases at V and 2 bases at J, with 14 bases between. Germline loops: CDR1 KGHDR, CDR2 SFDVKD. The DNA of the CDR3 is TGTGCCACCAGTGACAGTCGGACTGCGACCTACAATGAGCAGTTCTTC. Protein sequence: CATSDSRTATYNEQFF.

The gene calls are TRBV12-3 or TRBV12-4 and TRBJ2-3, with TRBD2 identical over 9 bases. The V segment lost 6 bases and the J segment 0 bases; nucleotides outside the gene matches: 7. This CDR3 is built from 16 residues. In DNA, the CDR3 is TGTGCCAGCAGGGGGGGGACTAGCCTTAGCACAGATACGCAGTATTTT. This gives the protein CASRGGTSLSTDTQYF.

In this sample, this clonotype turned up a few times. This sequence joins TRBV9 and TRBJ2-1; 8 bases agree with TRBD2. V gave up 4 bases and J gave up 1 base; unmatched junction bases: 7. Germline assignment: CDR1 SGDLS and CDR2 YYNGEE. This CDR3 spans 16 amino acids. CDR3 in amino acids: CASSPGGALSYNEQFF. The CDR3 nucleotides are TGTGCCAGCAGCCCGGGGGGGGCCTTGTCCTACAATGAGCAGTTCTTC.

The chain links TRBV20-1 to TRBJ2-2; 8 nucleotides match TRBD2. Germline V gene data show CDR1 as DFQATT and CDR2 as SNEGSKA (reference sequence). Unmatched junction bases numbered 13, after V lost 6 bases and J lost 4 bases. CDR3 length equals 16 residues. The DNA for the CDR3 is TGCAGTGCAGGGCTAAGCGGGAGCGGTCGCACCGGGGAGCTGTTTTTT. This encodes CSAGLSGSGRTGELFF.

The V call is TRBV5-1, the J call TRBJ2-5, with TRBD2 as a possible D gene (5 bases). V was trimmed by 3 bases and J by 2 bases, leaving 14 bases between them. This CDR3 has 15 residues. Germline V gene sequence: CDR1 SGHRS, CDR2 YFSETQ. The CDR3, as DNA: TGCGCCAGCAGCTCTCTCGGACTTTCGCAAGAGACCCAGTACTTC. This encodes CASSSLGLSQETQYF.

The chain recombines TRBV24-1 with TRBJ2-1; 7 bases line up with TRBD1. The CDR3 covers 16 residues. J was trimmed by 0 bases and V by 5 bases; bases with no gene match: 6. The germline V gene has CDR1 KGHDR and CDR2 SFDVKD. The CDR3 bases are TGTGCCACCAGTGGCTCCGGGACAGCCTCCTACAATGAGCAGTTCTTC. Translation: CATSGSGTASYNEQFF.

The gene calls are TRBV7-3 and TRBJ2-1; 11 nucleotides line up with TRBD2. Unmatched junction bases numbered 5, after V lost 2 bases and J lost 8 bases. Germline values: CDR1 SGHTA, CDR2 FQGTGA. This CDR3 spans 15 amino acids. The CDR3 DNA reads TGTGCCAGCAGCTTATTAGCGGGGGGGTTCGATGAGCAGTTCTTC. This translates into CASSLLAGGFDEQFF. Supplemented by reference TRBV7-3 and TRBJ2-1, the full variable domain reads GAGVSQTPSNKVTEKGKYVELRCDPISGHTALYWYRQSLGQGPEFLIYFQGTGAADDSGLPNDRFFAVRPEGSVSTLKIQRTERGDSAVYLCASSLLAGGFDEQFFGPGTRLTVL.

This clonotype showed up just a few times. The gene calls are TRBV12-3 or TRBV12-4 and TRBJ1-4; TRBD1 agrees at 9 bases. The CDR3 has 16 residues. V gave up 6 bases and J gave up 8 bases; unmatched junction bases: 13. The chain's CDR3 is CASSHSIGQGSEKLFF. In DNA form, the CDR3 reads TGTGCCAGCAGCCACTCCATTGGACAGGGGAGCGAAAAACTGTTTTTT.

This chain uses TRBV18 with TRBJ2-3, with 8 positions matching TRBD2. Trimming removed 4 bases from V and 5 bases from J; junction bases left unmatched: 14. The CDR3 consists of 17 residues. Germline loops: CDR1 KGHSH, CDR2 LQKENI. The CDR3 region has the DNA TGTGCCAGCTCACTCCCGAGTAGCGGGGCGGTCGGAGATACGCAGTATTTT. Translating it yields CASSLPSSGAVGDTQYF.

This chain joins TRBV19 and TRBJ2-1, with TRBD2 matching over 9 bases. The CDR3 extends over 15 amino acids. The trim removed 3 bases at V and 5 bases at J, leaving 5 bases unmatched. From germline, CDR1 is LNHDA and CDR2 SQIVND (reference sequence). The CDR3 protein is CASSMGREGHNEQFF. The DNA for the CDR3 is TGTGCCAGTAGTATGGGGCGGGAGGGCCACAATGAGCAGTTCTTC.

The J gene is TRBJ1-2, the V gene TRBV4-1; TRBD1 matches at 7 bases. This CDR3 has 14 amino acids. J gave up 4 bases and V 6 bases, and 8 bases lay outside the gene matches. The germline V gene encodes CDR1 MGHRA and CDR2 YSYEKL. CDR3 DNA sequence: TGCGCCAGCAGGGATCCGGGACAGACCTATGGCTACACCTTC. This gives the protein CASRDPGQTYGYTF.

This clonotype was observed a handful of times. This chain links TRBV7-9 with TRBJ2-7; the D gene is possibly TRBD2 (5 bases). V gave up 4 bases and J gave up 9 bases, with 13 bases separating them. Looked up from germline, CDR1 is SEHNR and CDR2 is FQNEAQ (reference sequence). The CDR3 sequence is 12 residues long. The CDR3 here is CASSSAGEGQYF. CDR3 nucleotide sequence: TGTGCCAGCAGCTCTGCCGGGGAAGGGCAGTACTTC.

This clonotype was seen a few times. The chain couples TRBV9 to TRBJ1-1; 7 bases align to TRBD1. The V gene's germline CDR1 is SGDLS and CDR2 YYNGEE. With V trimmed by 3 bases and J by 0 bases, 11 bases remained unmatched. This CDR3 comprises 17 residues. In DNA form, the CDR3 reads TGTGCCAGCAGCGCTCGACAGGGAAGGGGGTTGAACACTGAAGCTTTCTTT. It yields the protein CASSARQGRGLNTEAFF.

This clonotype was seen a handful of times. The chain couples TRBV27 to TRBJ2-7; a possible D gene is TRBD2 (5 bases). Germline CDR1 is MNHEY and CDR2 is SMNVEV (reference sequence). This CDR3 has 13 amino acids. Trimming shortened V by 3 bases and J by 1 base, and 7 bases separated the two germline ends. CDR3: CASSFAGSYEQYF. The CDR3 DNA reads TGTGCCAGCAGTTTCGCGGGTTCCTACGAGCAGTACTTC.

V gene TRBV7-8 combines with J gene TRBJ2-1, with TRBD2 matching 10 bases. CDR1 and CDR2 (germline): SGHVS, FQNEAQ. J lost 9 bases, V lost 2 bases, and 7 bases had no gene match. This CDR3 is 15 amino acids long. The CDR3 loop reads CASSLPASGGIEQFF. The CDR3 nucleotides are TGTGCCAGCAGCTTACCGGCTAGCGGGGGTATTGAGCAGTTCTTC.

The rearrangement links TRBV20-1 to TRBJ2-7, with 7 nucleotides matching TRBD1. V was clipped by 3 bases and J by 0 bases; unmatched bases: 8. Germline assignment: CDR1 DFQATT and CDR2 SNEGSKA (reference sequence). The CDR3 spans 15 residues. The CDR3: CSASRQGPYSYEQYF. CDR3 DNA sequence: TGCAGTGCTAGTCGACAGGGCCCCTACTCCTACGAGCAGTACTTC.

Only a few counts were recorded for this clonotype. V usage is TRBV12-3 or TRBV12-4 and J usage is TRBJ2-7; 7 bases fit TRBD1. V gave up 4 bases and J gave up 3 bases; unmatched junction bases: 6. This CDR3 has 14 residues. The CDR3, as DNA: TGTGCCAGCAGTTCCGACAGGGTGAACTACGAGCAGTACTTC. Amino acids: CASSSDRVNYEQYF.

This clonotype was recorded a few times. The chain has TRBV5-4 and TRBJ2-3; 13 nucleotides agree with TRBD2. The junction had 15 bases not matched to a gene; V was cut back by 2 bases and J by 6 bases. CDR3 length: 19 amino acids. Germline values: CDR1 SGHNT, CDR2 YYREEE (reference sequence). This CDR3 is CASSFSPRGLAGDLDTQYF. The CDR3 bases are TGTGCCAGCAGCTTTTCCCCTCGTGGACTAGCGGGAGATTTGGATACGCAGTATTTT.

V and J are TRBV7-8 and TRBJ1-6; D possibly corresponds to TRBD1 (5 bases). Trimming pared 3 bases from V and 10 bases from J, leaving 16 bases between. The CDR3 consists of 15 residues. CDR1 and CDR2 from the germline V gene are SGHVS and FQNEAQ. CDR3 loop: CASSFDYDGGSPLHF. In DNA form, the CDR3 reads TGTGCCAGCAGCTTCGACTACGATGGGGGGTCACCCCTCCACTTT. The full variable domain, its missing parts supplied by reference TRBV7-8 and TRBJ1-6, is GAGVSQSPRYKVAKRGQDVALRCDPISGHVSLFWYQQALGQGPEFLTYFQNEAQLDKSGLPSDRFFAERPEGSVSTLKIQRTQQEDSAVYLCASSFDYDGGSPLHFGNGTRLTVT.

The chain carries TRBV20-1 and TRBJ2-3; 14 bases align to TRBD2. Germline V gives CDR1 DFQATT, CDR2 SNEGSKA (reference sequence). There are 17 residues in the CDR3. Unmatched junction bases numbered 8, after V lost 3 bases and J lost 3 bases. The CDR3 loop reads CSARETRLAGGTDTQYF. The CDR3 DNA is TGCAGTGCTAGGGAAACTCGACTAGCGGGGGGGACAGATACGCAGTATTTT.

This clonotype was counted only a few times. V gene TRBV27 combines with J gene TRBJ2-7, with 7 positions matching TRBD1. The CDR3 has 16 residues. After removal of 6 bases from V and 2 bases from J, the junction contained 13 bases not matched to a gene. Per germline, CDR1 MNHEY and CDR2 SMNVEV (reference sequence). The CDR3 DNA follows: TGTGCCAGCAGGCCCGAACAGGGGAGTGGCCCCTACGAGCAGTACTTC. As protein: CASRPEQGSGPYEQYF.

A few counts support this clonotype. The chain combines TRBV9 with TRBJ2-5; tentative D call: TRBD2 (6 bases). In germline, CDR1 is SGDLS, CDR2 YYNGEE. CDR3 size: 16 residues. Between the trimmed V and J ends, which lost 0 bases and 5 bases, there was a span of 17 bases. The CDR3 loop reads CASSVAPAEGFETQYF. CDR3 coding DNA: TGTGCCAGCAGCGTAGCTCCTGCGGAGGGGTTTGAGACCCAGTACTTC.

This chain uses TRBV9 with TRBJ1-4; unclear D gene. V gave up 4 bases and J gave up 8 bases, with 12 bases separating them. This CDR3 has 13 residues. CDR1 and CDR2 from the germline V gene are SGDLS and YYNGEE. The chain's CDR3 is CASSPKTGEKLFF. The CDR3, as DNA: TGTGCCAGCAGCCCGAAGACGGGAGAAAAACTGTTTTTT.

The sample holds a few counts of this clonotype. The rearrangement joins TRBV5-1 to TRBJ1-4; D might be TRBD1 (5 bases). This CDR3 is 16 amino acids long. V lost 0 bases, J lost 5 bases, and 14 bases lay in between. CDR1 SGHRS and CDR2 YFSETQ come from the germline V gene. CDR3 amino acids: CASSLDPARANEKLFF. DNA of the CDR3: TGCGCCAGCAGCTTGGACCCCGCCAGGGCCAATGAAAAACTGTTTTTT. Complete variable domain (other parts from reference TRBV5-1 and TRBJ1-4): KAGVTQTPRYLIKTRGQQVTLSCSPISGHRSVSWYQQTPGQGLQFLFEYFSETQRNKGNFPGRFSGRQFSNSRSEMNVSTLELGDSALYLCASSLDPARANEKLFFGSGTQLSVL.

The genes are TRBV7-6 and TRBJ2-1, with 8 bases fitting TRBD2. There are 16 residues in the CDR3. Germline values: CDR1 SGHVS, CDR2 FNYEAQ. Trimming cost V 4 bases and J 4 bases; bases outside gene matches: 9. CDR3 nucleotides: TGTGCCAGCAGCTCCCTAGCGGGTATGGAATACAATGAGCAGTTCTTC. It codes for CASSSLAGMEYNEQFF.

In the case of this clonotype: With a much larger clone just one base away, this may be a read error. This chain links TRBV29-1 with TRBJ1-1; D call uncertain. Germline CDR1 is SQVTM and CDR2 is ANQGSEA. This CDR3 region has 11 residues. The CDR3 region has the DNA TGCAGCGTCGAGATGAACACTGAATCTTTCTTT. Amino acids: CSVEMNTESFF.

The chain employs TRBV2 and TRBJ2-1, with 9 nucleotides matching TRBD2. V lost 8 bases, J lost 2 bases, and 7 bases stayed unmatched. CDR3 length: 15 amino acids. Germline loops: CDR1 SNHLY, CDR2 FYNNEI. CDR3 amino acids: CASPPAGGPYNEQFF. The DNA of the CDR3 is TGTGCCAGCCCCCCCGCGGGAGGGCCCTACAATGAGCAGTTCTTC.

The table lists this clonotype with a few counts. V gene TRBV5-4 combines with J gene TRBJ2-2; no clear D gene. V lost 3 bases to trimming and J lost 4 bases, with 7 bases between them. The V gene's germline CDR1 is SGHNT and CDR2 YYREEE (reference sequence). This CDR3 is built from 13 residues. The CDR3 DNA reads TGTGCCAGCAGCTACCTAAGCACCGGGGAGCTGTTTTTT. Its protein product is CASSYLSTGELFF.